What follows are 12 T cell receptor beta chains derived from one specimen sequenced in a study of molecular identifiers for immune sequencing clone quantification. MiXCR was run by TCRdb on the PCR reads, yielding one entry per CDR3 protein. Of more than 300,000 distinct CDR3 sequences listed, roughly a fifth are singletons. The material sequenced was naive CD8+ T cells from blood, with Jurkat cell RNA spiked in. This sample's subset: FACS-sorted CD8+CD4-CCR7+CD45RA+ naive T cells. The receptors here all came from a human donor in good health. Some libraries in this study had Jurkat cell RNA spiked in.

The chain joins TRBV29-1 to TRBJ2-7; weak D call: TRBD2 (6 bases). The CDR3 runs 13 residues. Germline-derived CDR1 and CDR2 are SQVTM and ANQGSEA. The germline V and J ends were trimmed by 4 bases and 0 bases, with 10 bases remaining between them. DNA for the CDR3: TGCAGCGTTGCTGGCGGGAACTCCTACGAGCAGTACTTC. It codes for CSVAGGNSYEQYF.

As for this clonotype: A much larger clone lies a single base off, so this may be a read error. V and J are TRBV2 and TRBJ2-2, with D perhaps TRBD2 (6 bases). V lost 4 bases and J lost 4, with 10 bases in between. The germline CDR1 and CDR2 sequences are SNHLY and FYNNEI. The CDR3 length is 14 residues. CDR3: CASSGRAVTGELFF. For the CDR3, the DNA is TGTGCCAGCAGTGGGAGGGCGGTCACCGGGGAGCTGTTTTTT.

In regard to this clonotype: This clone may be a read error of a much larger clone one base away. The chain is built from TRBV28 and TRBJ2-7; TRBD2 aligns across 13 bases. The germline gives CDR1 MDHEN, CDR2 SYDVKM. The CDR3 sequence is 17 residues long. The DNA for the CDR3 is TGTGCCTGCAGTGGATTCGTAGGGACTAGCGGGAACTACGAGCAGTACTTC. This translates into CACSGFVGTSGNYEQYF.

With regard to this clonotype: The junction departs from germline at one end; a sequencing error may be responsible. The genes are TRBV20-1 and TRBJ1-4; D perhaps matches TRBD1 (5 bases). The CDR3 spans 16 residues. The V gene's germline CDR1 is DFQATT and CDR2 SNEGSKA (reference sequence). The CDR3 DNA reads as TGCAGTGCGACTCTTAATTGGGGCACAACTAATGAAAAACCGTTTTTT. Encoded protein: CSATLNWGTTNEKPFF.

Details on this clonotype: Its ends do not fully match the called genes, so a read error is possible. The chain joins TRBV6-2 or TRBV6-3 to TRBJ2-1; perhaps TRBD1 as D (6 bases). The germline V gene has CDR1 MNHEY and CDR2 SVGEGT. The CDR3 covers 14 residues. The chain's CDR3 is CASSYPDSYREQLF. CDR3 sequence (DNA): TGTGCCAGCAGTTACCCGGACAGCTATAGGGAGCAGCTCTTC.

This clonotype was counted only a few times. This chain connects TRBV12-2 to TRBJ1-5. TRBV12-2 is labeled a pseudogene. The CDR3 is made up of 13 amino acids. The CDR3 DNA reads TGTGCAAGTCGCTTTTATCATTGGCAGCCCCAGCATTTT. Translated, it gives CASRFYHWQPQHF.

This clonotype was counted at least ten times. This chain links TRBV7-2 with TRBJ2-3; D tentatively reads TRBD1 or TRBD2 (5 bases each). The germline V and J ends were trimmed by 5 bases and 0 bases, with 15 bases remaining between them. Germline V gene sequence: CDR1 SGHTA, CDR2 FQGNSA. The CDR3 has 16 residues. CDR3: CASSGLGPGSTDTQYF. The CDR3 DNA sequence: TGTGCCAGCAGCGGCTTGGGGCCGGGAAGCACAGATACGCAGTATTTT. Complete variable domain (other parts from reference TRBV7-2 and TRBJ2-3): GAGVSQSPSNKVTEKGKDVELRCDPISGHTALYWYRQSLGQGLEFLIYFQGNSAPDKSGLPSDRFSAERTGGSVSTLTIQRTQQEDSAVYLCASSGLGPGSTDTQYFGPGTRLTVL.

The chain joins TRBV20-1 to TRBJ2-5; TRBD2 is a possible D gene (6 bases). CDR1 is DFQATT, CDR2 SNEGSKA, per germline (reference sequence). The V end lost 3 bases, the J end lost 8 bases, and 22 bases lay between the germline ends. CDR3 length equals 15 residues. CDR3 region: CSARKASGPADTQYF. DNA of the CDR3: TGCAGTGCTAGGAAGGCAAGCGGGCCCGCGGATACCCAGTACTTC.

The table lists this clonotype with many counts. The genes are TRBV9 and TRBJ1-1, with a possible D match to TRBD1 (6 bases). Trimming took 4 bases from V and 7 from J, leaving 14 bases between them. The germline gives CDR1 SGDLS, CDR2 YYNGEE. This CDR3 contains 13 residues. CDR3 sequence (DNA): TGTGCCAGCAGCATCGGACAGCACGGTGAAGCTTTCTTT. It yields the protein CASSIGQHGEAFF.

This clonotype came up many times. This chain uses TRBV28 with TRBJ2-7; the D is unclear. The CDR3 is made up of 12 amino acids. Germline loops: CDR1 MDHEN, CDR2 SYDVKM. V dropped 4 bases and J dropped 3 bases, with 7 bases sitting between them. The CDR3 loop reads CASSSLLYEQYF. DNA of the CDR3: TGTGCCAGCAGTTCCCTGCTCTACGAGCAGTACTTC.

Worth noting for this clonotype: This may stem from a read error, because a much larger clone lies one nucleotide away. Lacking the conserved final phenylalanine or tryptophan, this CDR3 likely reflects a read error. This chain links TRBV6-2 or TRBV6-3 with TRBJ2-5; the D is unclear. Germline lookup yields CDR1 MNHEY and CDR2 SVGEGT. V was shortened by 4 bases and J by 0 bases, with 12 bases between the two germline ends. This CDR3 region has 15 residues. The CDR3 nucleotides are TGTGCCAGCAGTTCCTTAGGAGAATACCAAGAGACCCAGTACTCC. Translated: CASSSLGEYQETQYS.

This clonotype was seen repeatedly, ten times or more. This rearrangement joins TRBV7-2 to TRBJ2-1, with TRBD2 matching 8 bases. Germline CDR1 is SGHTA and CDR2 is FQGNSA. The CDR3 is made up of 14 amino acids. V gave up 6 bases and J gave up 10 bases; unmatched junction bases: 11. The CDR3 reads CASRSGSIGGEQFF. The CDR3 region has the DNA TGTGCCAGCAGGAGCGGGAGTATAGGAGGGGAGCAGTTCTTC.